Below are 23 T cell receptor beta chains sequenced from a single sample in a study of blood T cells in healthy people across ages. Next came a second PCR, run for 7 to 11 cycles, which used a sample-barcoded 5' primer along with a J-beta primer mix. TCRdb recomputed calls from the 5' RACE reads with MiXCR, one row per CDR3 protein. The sample yields about 780,000 distinct CDR3 sequences, about 46% seen once. Sequencing used blood. The source is a man older than 75 in good health.

V is TRBV15 and J is TRBJ2-3; TRBD2 agrees at 7 bases. This CDR3 is 16 amino acids long. V was clipped by 0 bases and J by 1 base; unmatched bases: 4. Germline-derived CDR1 and CDR2 are LNHNV and YYDKDF (reference sequence). The CDR3 nucleotides are TGTGCCACCAGCAGAGATGGGAGGGGAGGCACAGATACGCAGTATTTT. This codes for CATSRDGRGGTDTQYF.

About this clonotype: A single base separates this from a much larger clone, so it may be a read error. V and J are TRBV12-3 or TRBV12-4 and TRBJ2-3, with TRBD2 matching 9 bases. V lost 4 bases, J lost 3 bases, and 5 bases stayed unmatched. This CDR3 has 15 residues. The CDR3 loop reads CASSCSGSGTDTQYF. CDR3 bases: TGTGCCAGCAGTTGTAGCGGGAGCGGTACAGATACGCAGTATTTT.

The chain employs TRBV4-2 and TRBJ2-1; TRBD2 agrees at 11 bases. After removal of 1 base from V and 6 bases from J, the junction contained 8 bases not matched to a gene. This CDR3 comprises 17 residues. Germline V gives CDR1 LGHNA, CDR2 YNFKEQ. The CDR3 protein is CASSQGWMTSGANEQFF. The CDR3 DNA sequence: TGTGCCAGCAGCCAAGGGTGGATGACTAGCGGGGCCAATGAGCAGTTCTTC.

CDR3 protein: CATSETGELQPQHF. The CDR3 nucleotides read TGTGCCACCAGCGAGACAGGGGAGCTCCAGCCCCAGCATTTT. The V gene is TRBV24-1, the J gene TRBJ1-5; TRBD1 matches 8 bases. The CDR3 consists of 14 residues. The trim removed 7 bases at V and 7 bases at J, leaving 8 bases unmatched. CDR1 and CDR2 from the germline V gene are KGHDR and SFDVKD.

The chain couples TRBV29-1 to TRBJ2-6; D might be TRBD1 (6 bases). Germline V gives CDR1 SQVTM, CDR2 ANQGSEA. V was cut by 2 bases and J by 2 bases, with 10 bases left in between. The CDR3 is 15 amino acids. CDR3 nucleotides: TGCAGCGTTGAACCACAGGGAGCTGGGGCCAACGTCCTGACTTTC. Protein sequence: CSVEPQGAGANVLTF.

V and J are TRBV9 and TRBJ1-5; 7 bases map to TRBD1. CDR1 and CDR2 from the germline V gene are SGDLS and YYNGEE. CDR3 size: 15 residues. V lost 3 bases, J lost 2 bases, and 5 bases stayed unmatched. The CDR3 sequence is CASSAGGDRNQPQHF. In DNA, the CDR3 is TGTGCCAGCAGCGCAGGGGGGGATCGCAATCAGCCCCAGCATTTT.

Note on this clonotype: A read error may produce the germline difference seen at one junction end. CDR3 sequence (DNA): TGCAGCGCCGGACAGGGGGCCGACGAGCAGTGCTTC. Translation gives CSAGQGADEQCF. The chain carries TRBV29-1 and TRBJ2-4; 11 bases match TRBD1. The CDR3 has 12 residues. CDR1 and CDR2 (germline): SQVTM, ANQGSEA.

V usage is TRBV29-1 and J usage is TRBJ2-5, with TRBD2 matching 10 bases. Germline loops: CDR1 SQVTM, CDR2 ANQGSEA. V shed 4 bases and J 3 bases; nucleotides not matched to a gene: 8. The CDR3 loop spans 15 amino acids. The CDR3 is CSVASRTSGEETQYF. The CDR3 region has the DNA TGCAGCGTTGCCTCGCGGACTAGCGGTGAAGAGACCCAGTACTTC.

The chain has TRBV7-2 and TRBJ2-5; TRBD1 agrees at 8 bases. Per germline, CDR1 SGHTA and CDR2 FQGNSA. Trimming at V came to 4 bases and at J to 11 bases, leaving 24 bases not matched to a gene. CDR3 length: 18 amino acids. CDR3 protein: CASSYLPRDRWEYNWQYF. The CDR3 nucleotides are TGTGCCAGCAGCTACCTTCCCCGGGACAGGTGGGAGTACAATTGGCAGTACTTC.

The chain is built from TRBV28 and TRBJ2-7, with D maybe TRBD2 (5 bases). The J call could be wrong; TRBJ2-5 is a better fit for the DNA end. Germline V gives CDR1 MDHEN, CDR2 SYDVKM. The CDR3 is 12 amino acids. CDR3 loop: CASCRGGETQYF. CDR3 DNA sequence: TGTGCCAGCTGCCGGGGTGGCGAGACCCAGTACTTC.

This chain links TRBV12-3 or TRBV12-4 with TRBJ1-5; the D is unclear. With 6 bases removed from V and 1 base from J, the gap between germline ends came to 10 bases. The CDR3 sequence is 14 residues long. CDR3 amino acids: CASSLLYSNQPQHF. DNA for the CDR3: TGTGCCAGCAGCCTCCTTTACAGCAATCAGCCCCAGCATTTT.

The sample holds a few counts of this clonotype. The rearrangement links TRBV7-3 to TRBJ1-6, with D tentatively TRBD1 (6 bases). Deletions cut 4 bases from V and 7 bases from J, with 14 bases between. This CDR3 is 15 amino acids long. Germline lookup yields CDR1 SGHTA and CDR2 FQGTGA. The CDR3 protein is CASSWDTSGNSPLHF. The CDR3 DNA reads as TGTGCCAGCAGCTGGGACACCTCGGGGAATTCACCCCTCCACTTT.

The chain recombines TRBV20-1 with TRBJ2-1; D is unresolved. CDR3 size: 14 residues. Germline V gene sequence: CDR1 DFQATT, CDR2 SNEGSKA (reference sequence). CDR3 bases: TGCAGCACTTCGGTGCGGAACTCATGGGATGAGCAGTTCTTC. It translates to CSTSVRNSWDEQFF.

This clonotype came up a few times. The chain has TRBV11-3 and TRBJ2-1, with 9 bases matching TRBD2. There are 15 residues in the CDR3. V trimming: 1 base; J trimming: 4 bases; junction bases outside the gene matches: 2. Per the germline V gene, CDR1 is SGHNT and CDR2 is YENEEA. CDR3 sequence reads: CASSLGTSEYNEQFF. DNA for the CDR3: TGTGCCAGCAGCTTAGGGACTAGCGAGTACAATGAGCAGTTCTTC.

The V call is TRBV7-9, the J call TRBJ2-1, with 14 bases lining up with TRBD2. V shed 2 bases, J shed 13 bases, and the junction held 16 bases outside the gene matches. Germline V gene sequence: CDR1 SEHNR, CDR2 FQNEAQ (reference sequence). The CDR3 length is 18 residues. The CDR3 bases are TGTGCCAGCAGCTTACCGGGACTAGCGGGAGAACGTCAAGAGACCCAGTTCTTC. Amino acid sequence: CASSLPGLAGERQETQFF. The variable domain in full, completed from reference TRBV7-9 and TRBJ2-1, reads DTGVSQNPRHKITKRGQNVTFRCDPISEHNRLYWYRQTLGQGPEFLTYFQNEAQLEKSRLLSDRFSAERPKGSFSTLEIQRTEQGDSAMYLCASSLPGLAGERQETQFFGPGTRLTVL.

The J gene is TRBJ2-3, the V gene TRBV4-1; no firm D call. CDR1 MGHRA and CDR2 YSYEKL come from the germline V gene. V was shortened by 0 bases and J by 7 bases, with 8 bases between the two germline ends. This CDR3 has 13 residues. CDR3: CASSQDIRNTQYF. CDR3 DNA: TGCGCCAGCAGCCAAGATATTAGAAATACGCAGTATTTT.

The gene calls are TRBV3-1 and TRBJ2-3; 8 positions match TRBD1. This CDR3 spans 16 amino acids. The germline gives CDR1 LGHDT, CDR2 YNNKEL (reference sequence). Trimming removed 3 bases from V and 2 bases from J; junction bases left unmatched: 7. This CDR3 reads CASSHRTGSFTDTQYF. CDR3 in DNA: TGTGCCAGCAGCCATAGGACAGGGAGCTTCACAGATACGCAGTATTTT.

This clonotype was detected a few times. This chain links TRBV12-3 or TRBV12-4 with TRBJ2-3; the D is unclear. The CDR3 consists of 13 residues. Trimming stripped 7 bases from V and 3 bases from J, with 11 bases between. The CDR3, as DNA: TGTGCCAGCACCCCGGCAGTTACAGATACGCAGTATTTT. Encoded protein: CASTPAVTDTQYF.

This chain links TRBV28 with TRBJ1-2; 10 nucleotides agree with TRBD1. The CDR3 has 15 residues. CDR1 is MDHEN, CDR2 SYDVKM, per germline. V was pared by 5 bases and J by 6 bases, with 9 bases of the junction left unmatched. In nucleotides, the CDR3 is TGTGCCAGCAGTCTACCATCGACAGGGGGCCATGGCTACACCTTC. Its protein product is CASSLPSTGGHGYTF.

This chain joins TRBV20-1 and TRBJ2-1, with 11 bases lining up with TRBD1. Per the germline V gene, CDR1 is DFQATT and CDR2 is SNEGSKA (reference sequence). CDR3 length: 15 amino acids. V was pared by 1 base and J by 9 bases, with 8 bases of the junction left unmatched. CDR3 loop: CSARGTGGYLGEQFF. The CDR3 DNA reads TGCAGTGCTAGAGGGACAGGGGGCTACTTAGGTGAGCAGTTCTTC.

This clonotype was picked up many times. This rearrangement joins TRBV4-2 to TRBJ2-1; D possibly matches TRBD1 or TRBD2 (5 bases each). The CDR3 is 16 residues long. Trimming took off 0 bases at V and 4 bases at J, with 13 bases between the two ends. Germline assignment: CDR1 LGHNA and CDR2 YNFKEQ. The CDR3 spells CASSQDIGTLYNEQFF. For the CDR3, the DNA is TGTGCCAGCAGCCAAGATATCGGGACCCTGTACAATGAGCAGTTCTTC.

A few counts support this clonotype. This chain uses TRBV7-3 with TRBJ2-6; 9 positions agree with TRBD1. The germline V gene has CDR1 SGHTA and CDR2 FQGTGA. CDR3 length equals 18 residues. Trimming took 4 bases from V and 3 from J; bases not matched to a gene: 10. The CDR3 reads CASSSLGQGYGGANVLTF. The DNA of the CDR3 is TGTGCCAGCAGCTCACTAGGACAGGGGTATGGTGGGGCCAACGTCCTGACTTTC. The full variable domain, in which reference TRBV7-3 and TRBJ2-6 provide the parts outside the CDR3, is GAGVSQTPSNKVTEKGKYVELRCDPISGHTALYWYRQSLGQGPEFLIYFQGTGAADDSGLPNDRFFAVRPEGSVSTLKIQRTERGDSAVYLCASSSLGQGYGGANVLTFGAGSRLTVL.

Comments on this clonotype: One end of the junction varies from germline; a read error may be responsible. This chain links TRBV24-1 with TRBJ2-3; D is perhaps TRBD1 or TRBD2 (5 bases each). The CDR3 spans 14 residues. Looked up from germline, CDR1 is KGHDR and CDR2 is SFDVKD. The CDR3 nucleotides are TGTGCTACCAGTGATGTGAGGGACCTCGATACGCAGTATTTT. It codes for CATSDVRDLDTQYF.